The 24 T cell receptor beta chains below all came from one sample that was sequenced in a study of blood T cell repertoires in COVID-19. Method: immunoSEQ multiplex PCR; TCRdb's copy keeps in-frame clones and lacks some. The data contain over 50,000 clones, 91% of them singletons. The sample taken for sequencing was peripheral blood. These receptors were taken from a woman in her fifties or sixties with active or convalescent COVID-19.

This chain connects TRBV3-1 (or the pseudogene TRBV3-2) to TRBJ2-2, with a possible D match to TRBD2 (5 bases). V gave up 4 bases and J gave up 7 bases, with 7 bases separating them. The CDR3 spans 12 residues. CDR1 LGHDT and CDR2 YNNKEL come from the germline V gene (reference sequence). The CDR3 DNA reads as TGTGCCAGCAGCCGAGGGAACGGGGAGCTGTTTTTT. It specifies CASSRGNGELFF.

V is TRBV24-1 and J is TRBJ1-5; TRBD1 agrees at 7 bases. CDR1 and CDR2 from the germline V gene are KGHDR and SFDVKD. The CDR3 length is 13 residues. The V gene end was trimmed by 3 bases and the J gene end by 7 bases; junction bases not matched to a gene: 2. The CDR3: CATSDQQGQPQHF. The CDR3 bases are TGTGCCACCAGTGATCAACAGGGGCAGCCCCAGCATTTT.

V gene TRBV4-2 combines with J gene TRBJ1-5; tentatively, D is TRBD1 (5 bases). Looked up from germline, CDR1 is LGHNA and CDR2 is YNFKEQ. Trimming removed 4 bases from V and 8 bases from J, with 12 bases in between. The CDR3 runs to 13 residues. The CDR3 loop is CASSPGGTEPQHF. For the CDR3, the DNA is TGTGCCAGCAGCCCGGGGGGGACTGAGCCCCAGCATTTT.

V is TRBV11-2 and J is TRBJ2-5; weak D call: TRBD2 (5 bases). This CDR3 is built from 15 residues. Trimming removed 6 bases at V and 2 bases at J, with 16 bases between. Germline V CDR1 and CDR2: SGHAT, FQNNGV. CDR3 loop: CASSGGLGPQETQYF. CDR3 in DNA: TGTGCCAGCAGTGGCGGGTTAGGGCCGCAAGAGACCCAGTACTTC.

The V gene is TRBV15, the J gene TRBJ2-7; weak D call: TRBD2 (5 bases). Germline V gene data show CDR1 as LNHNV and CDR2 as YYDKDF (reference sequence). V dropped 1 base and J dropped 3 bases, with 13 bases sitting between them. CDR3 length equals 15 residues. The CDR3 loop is CATSRAGIQDYEQYF. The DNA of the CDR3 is TGTGCCACCAGCAGAGCCGGGATTCAGGACTACGAGCAGTACTTC.

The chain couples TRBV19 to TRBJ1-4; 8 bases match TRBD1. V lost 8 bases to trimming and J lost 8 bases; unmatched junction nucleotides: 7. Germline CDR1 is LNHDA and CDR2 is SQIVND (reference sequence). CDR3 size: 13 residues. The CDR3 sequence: CASSRTGNEKLFF. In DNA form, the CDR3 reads TGTGCCAGTTCACGGACAGGGAACGAAAAACTGTTTTTT.

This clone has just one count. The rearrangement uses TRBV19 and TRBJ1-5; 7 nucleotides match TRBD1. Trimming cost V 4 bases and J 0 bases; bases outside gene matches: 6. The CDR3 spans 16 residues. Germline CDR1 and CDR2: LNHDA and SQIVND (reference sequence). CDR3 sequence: CASSKGTDYSNQPQHF. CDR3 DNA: TGTGCCAGTAGTAAAGGGACAGATTATAGCAATCAGCCCCAGCATTTT.

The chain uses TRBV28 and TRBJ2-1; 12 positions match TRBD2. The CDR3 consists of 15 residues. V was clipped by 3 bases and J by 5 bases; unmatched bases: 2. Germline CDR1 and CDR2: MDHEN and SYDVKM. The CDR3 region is CASSFLAGGDNEQFF. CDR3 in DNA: TGTGCCAGCAGTTTTCTAGCGGGAGGGGACAATGAGCAGTTCTTC.

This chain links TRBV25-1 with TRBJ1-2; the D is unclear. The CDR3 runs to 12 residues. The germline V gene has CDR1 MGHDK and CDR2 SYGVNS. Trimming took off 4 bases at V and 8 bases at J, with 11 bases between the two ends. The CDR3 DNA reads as TGTGCCAGCAGTGGGGAGACTTGGGGCTACACCTTC. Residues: CASSGETWGYTF.

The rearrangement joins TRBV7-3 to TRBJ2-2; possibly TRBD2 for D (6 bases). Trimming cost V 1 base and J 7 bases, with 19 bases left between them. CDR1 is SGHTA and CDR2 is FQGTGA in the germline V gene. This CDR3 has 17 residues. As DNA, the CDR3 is TGTGCCAGCAGCTTAAGAGCGGGTCCGCGTAGTGGCGGGGAGCTGTTTTTT. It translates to CASSLRAGPRSGGELFF.

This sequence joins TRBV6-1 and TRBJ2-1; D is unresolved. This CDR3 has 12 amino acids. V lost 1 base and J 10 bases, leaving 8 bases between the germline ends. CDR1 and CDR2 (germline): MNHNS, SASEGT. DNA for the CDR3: TGTGCCAGCAGTGAAGAGTCGAGGGAGCAGTTCTTC. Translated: CASSEESREQFF.

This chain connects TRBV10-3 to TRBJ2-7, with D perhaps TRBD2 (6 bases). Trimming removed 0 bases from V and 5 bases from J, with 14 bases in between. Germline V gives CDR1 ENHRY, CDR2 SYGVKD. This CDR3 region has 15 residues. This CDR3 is CAISESGTWGDEQYF. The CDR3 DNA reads TGTGCCATCAGTGAGTCCGGGACTTGGGGGGACGAGCAGTACTTC.

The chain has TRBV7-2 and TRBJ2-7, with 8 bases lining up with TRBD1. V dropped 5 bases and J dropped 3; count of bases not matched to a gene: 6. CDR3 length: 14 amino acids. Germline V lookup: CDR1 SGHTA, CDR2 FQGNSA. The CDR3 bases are TGTGCCAGCAGCGAACCCGGGACAGGCTACGAGCAGTACTTC. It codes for CASSEPGTGYEQYF.

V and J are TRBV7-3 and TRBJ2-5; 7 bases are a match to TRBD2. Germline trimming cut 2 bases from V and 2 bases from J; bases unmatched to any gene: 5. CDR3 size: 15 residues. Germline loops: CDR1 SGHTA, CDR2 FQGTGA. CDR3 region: CASSLLAGEQETQYF. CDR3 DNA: TGTGCCAGCAGCTTACTGGCGGGGGAACAAGAGACCCAGTACTTC.

CDR3 residues: CASSSLAVTYNEQFF. In DNA form, the CDR3 reads TGTGCCAGTAGTTCACTAGCGGTGACCTACAATGAGCAGTTCTTC. The J gene is TRBJ2-1, the V gene TRBV19; 8 bases are a match to TRBD2. The CDR3 covers 15 residues. CDR1 and CDR2 from the germline V gene are LNHDA and SQIVND (reference sequence). The trim removed 5 bases at V and 2 bases at J, leaving 5 bases unmatched.

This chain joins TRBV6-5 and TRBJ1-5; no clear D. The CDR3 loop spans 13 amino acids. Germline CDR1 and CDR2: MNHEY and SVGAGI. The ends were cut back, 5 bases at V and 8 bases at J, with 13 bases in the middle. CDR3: CASSPYSGEPQHF. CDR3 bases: TGTGCCAGCAGTCCTTACAGCGGAGAGCCCCAGCATTTT.

The CDR3 spells CASSSRGSRNEQFF. CDR3 nucleotide sequence: TGTGCCAGCAGCTCCAGGGGGAGCAGGAATGAGCAGTTCTTC. V gene TRBV11-3 combines with J gene TRBJ2-1; TRBD1 matches 7 bases. Germline V lookup: CDR1 SGHNT, CDR2 YENEEA. The CDR3 consists of 14 residues. J lost 7 bases, V lost 4 bases, and 7 bases had no gene match.

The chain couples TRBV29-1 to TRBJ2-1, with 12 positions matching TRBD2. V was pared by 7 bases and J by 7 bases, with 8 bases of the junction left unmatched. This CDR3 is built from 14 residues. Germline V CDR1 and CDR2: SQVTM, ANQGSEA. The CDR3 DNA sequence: TGCAGCGCTCTAGCGGGAGGGCCACAGAATGAGCAGTTCTTC. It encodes CSALAGGPQNEQFF.

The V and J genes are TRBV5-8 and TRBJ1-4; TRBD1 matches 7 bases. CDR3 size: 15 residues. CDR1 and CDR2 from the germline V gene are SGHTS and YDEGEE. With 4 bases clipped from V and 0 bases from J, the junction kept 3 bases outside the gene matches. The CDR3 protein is CASSTGDSTNEKLFF. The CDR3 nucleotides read TGTGCCAGCAGCACAGGGGATTCAACTAATGAAAAACTGTTTTTT.

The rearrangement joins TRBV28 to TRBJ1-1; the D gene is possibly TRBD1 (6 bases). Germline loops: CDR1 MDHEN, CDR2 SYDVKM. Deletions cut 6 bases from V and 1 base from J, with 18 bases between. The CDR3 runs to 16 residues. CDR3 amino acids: CASSRGGLKRNTEAFF. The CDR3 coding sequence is TGTGCCAGCAGCCGAGGGGGTCTAAAGCGGAACACTGAAGCTTTCTTT.

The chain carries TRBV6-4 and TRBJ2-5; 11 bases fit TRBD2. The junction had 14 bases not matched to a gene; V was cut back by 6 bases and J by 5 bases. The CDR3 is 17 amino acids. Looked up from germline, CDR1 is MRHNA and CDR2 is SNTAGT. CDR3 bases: TGTGCCAGCAGCGAGCTCGATAGCGGGAGGGCGTGGGAGACCCAGTACTTC. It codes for CASSELDSGRAWETQYF.

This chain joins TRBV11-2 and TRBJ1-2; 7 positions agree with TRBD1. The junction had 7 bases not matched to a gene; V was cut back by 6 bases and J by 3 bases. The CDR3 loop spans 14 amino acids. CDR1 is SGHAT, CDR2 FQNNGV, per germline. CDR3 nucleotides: TGTGCCAGCAGTGCCGACAGGGAGGACTATGGCTACACCTTC. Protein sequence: CASSADREDYGYTF.

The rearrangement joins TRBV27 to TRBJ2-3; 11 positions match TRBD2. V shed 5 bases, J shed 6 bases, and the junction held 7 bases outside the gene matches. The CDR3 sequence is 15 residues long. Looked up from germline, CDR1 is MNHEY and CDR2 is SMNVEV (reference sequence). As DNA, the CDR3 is TGTGCCAGCAGTCCTATAGCGGGAGGGAGGGATACGCAGTATTTT. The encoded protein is CASSPIAGGRDTQYF.

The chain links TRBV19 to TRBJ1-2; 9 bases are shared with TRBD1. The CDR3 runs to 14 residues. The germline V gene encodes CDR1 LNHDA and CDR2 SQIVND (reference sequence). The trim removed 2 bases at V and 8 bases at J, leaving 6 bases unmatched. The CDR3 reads CASSIQGQGEGYTF. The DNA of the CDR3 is TGTGCCAGTAGTATACAGGGACAGGGCGAGGGCTACACCTTC.